This TCR beta chain originates from a study of T cell responses to AZD1222 COVID-19 vaccine (dated by TCRdb to the early 2020s). Broadly, across the study: AZD1222 recipients whose second dose came at about 4 weeks and those whose second dose came at about 12 weeks were combined into one group, since spike-specific TCR depth and breadth did not differ between the two schedules. A total of 233 trial participants underwent TCR sequencing, of whom some 210 received two doses of AZD1222 and about 25 received two doses of the MenACWY control vaccine. Trial participants were enrolled by age into subgroups of 18-55, 56-69 and 70-plus years, and 148, 28 and 57 TCR-sequenced participants, respectively, were included in these subgroups. Summary of the overall study and its limitations: CD4 TCRs associated with the vaccine covered the entire spike protein, and the dominant responses were in regions 160-218 and 743-854. Participants were mostly white British, with more females than males. The authors suggested clonal diversity may have been underestimated. In the small 56-69-year group, the increase in depth fell short of significance, most likely because of low power. Conclusions about previously exposed vaccinees were limited because only six AZD1222 recipients were SARS-CoV-2 seropositive at baseline. Nearly half of unique spike-specific TCRs reportedly recognized epitopes outside regions mutated in the B.1.351 and B.1.1.7 variants. Spike-specific TCR breadth and depth rose significantly after two AZD1222 doses compared with day 0 and with MenACWY recipients. Because no samples from the day 14 peak response were available, repertoires could be characterized only after the peak T cell response.

There are 13 amino acids in the CDR3, from cysteine to phenylalanine inclusive. Kept here is only the CDR3 DNA, which spans 39 bases and is read in frame from base 1. Based on the germline V gene, the CDR1 and CDR2 sequences are SNHLY and FYNNEI. At the junction V is shortened by 6 bases and J by 3 bases; bases outside the gene matches: 4. The CDR3 regions of human TCRbeta chains were subjected to immunosequencing. Per the source publication's procedure: TCRs in the repertoires were compared against a reference library of SARS-CoV-2-specific TCRs that had been generated with the MIRA antigen-specificity platform. Breadth was defined as the fraction of unique TCRs that were SARS-CoV-2-associated. Depth was defined as the fraction of total T cells that were SARS-CoV-2-associated. Using the MIRA data, each spike-specific TCR was assigned both to the spike region to which the TCR was reactive and to a CD4 or CD8 class. Log10-transformed breadth and depth values were compared by one-way ANOVA with Sidak's multiple comparisons tests. TCRdb carries this immuneACCESS record with in-frame sequences only. Its versions omit some clonotypes, under half of them owing to an unresolved V gene in the studies checked, with the rest unexplained. That table is the source of V, J and clone size, and D and trimming were worked out from the DNA. The sample table lists about 94,000 clones, over 75% of them with a count of one. Of the sample, 13% falls within the top ten clones.

This clone appeared once. It lacks a known antigen. Qualities for individual bases were not recorded, and no much larger clone is one base off. According to the study, the label for this sample's time point signals: baseline before first vaccination. The vaccinee samples were drawn from two UK trials, COV001 and COV002, one of which was a single-blind randomized controlled phase 2/3 trial testing AZD1222 (ChAdOx1 nCoV-19) in healthy adults. For TCRbeta chain sequencing, PBMC samples were collected from trial participants at day 0 and at day 28 after the second dose. The chain is made from TRBV2 and TRBJ1-1, with TRBD1 matching 7 junction bases. The sequenced sample was peripheral blood, obtained on day 0 of AZD1222 vaccination. The clonotype was recovered from an adult in good health. The CDR3 sequence is CASRTGIDTEAFF. The bases read TGTGCCAGCAGGACAGGGATCGACACTGAAGCTTTCTTT.